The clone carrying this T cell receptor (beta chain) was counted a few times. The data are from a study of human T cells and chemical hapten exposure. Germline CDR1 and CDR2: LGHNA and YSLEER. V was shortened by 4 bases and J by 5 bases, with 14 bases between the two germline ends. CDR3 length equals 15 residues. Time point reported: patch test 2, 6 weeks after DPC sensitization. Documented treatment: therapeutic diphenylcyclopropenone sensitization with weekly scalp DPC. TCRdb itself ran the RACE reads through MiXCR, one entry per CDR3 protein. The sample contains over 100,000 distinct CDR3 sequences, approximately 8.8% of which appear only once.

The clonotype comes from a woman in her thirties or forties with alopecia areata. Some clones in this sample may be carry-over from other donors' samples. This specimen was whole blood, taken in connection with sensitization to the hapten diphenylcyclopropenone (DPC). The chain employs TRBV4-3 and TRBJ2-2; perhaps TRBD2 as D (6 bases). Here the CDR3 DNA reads TGCGCCAGCAGCCGGGAGACTAGAGGAACCGGGGAGCTGTTTTTT. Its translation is CASSRETRGTGELFF.